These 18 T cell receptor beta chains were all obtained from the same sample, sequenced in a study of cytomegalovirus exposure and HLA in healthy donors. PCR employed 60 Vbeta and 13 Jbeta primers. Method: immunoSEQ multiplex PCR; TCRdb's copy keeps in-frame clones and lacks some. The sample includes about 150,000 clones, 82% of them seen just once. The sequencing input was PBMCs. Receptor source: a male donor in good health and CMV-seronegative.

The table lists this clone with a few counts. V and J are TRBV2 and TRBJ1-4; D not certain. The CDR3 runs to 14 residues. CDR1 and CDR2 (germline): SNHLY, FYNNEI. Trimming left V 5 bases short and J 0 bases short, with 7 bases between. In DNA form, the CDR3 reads TGTGCCAGCAGTCGAGCCGCAACTAATGAAAAACTGTTTTTT. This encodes CASSRAATNEKLFF.

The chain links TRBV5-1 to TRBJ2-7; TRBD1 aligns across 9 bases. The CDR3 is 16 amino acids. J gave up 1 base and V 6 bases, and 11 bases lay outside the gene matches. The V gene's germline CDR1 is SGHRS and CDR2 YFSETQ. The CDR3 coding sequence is TGCGCCAGCACCCCGGACAGGGGAAGTGGGTCCTACGAGCAGTACTTC. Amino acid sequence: CASTPDRGSGSYEQYF.

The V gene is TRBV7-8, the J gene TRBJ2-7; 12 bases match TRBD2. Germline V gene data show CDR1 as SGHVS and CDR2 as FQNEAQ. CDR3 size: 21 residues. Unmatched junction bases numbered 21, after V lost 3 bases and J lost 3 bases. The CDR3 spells CASSFNPHSTFGTSGFYEQYF. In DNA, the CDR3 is TGTGCCAGCAGCTTCAATCCCCATAGTACTTTCGGGACTAGCGGGTTCTACGAGCAGTACTTC.

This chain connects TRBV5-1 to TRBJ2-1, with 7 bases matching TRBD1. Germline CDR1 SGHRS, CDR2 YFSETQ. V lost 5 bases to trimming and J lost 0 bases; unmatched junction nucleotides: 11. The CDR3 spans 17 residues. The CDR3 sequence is CASRTGDRKISYNEQFF. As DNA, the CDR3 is TGCGCCAGCAGGACTGGGGACAGAAAAATCTCCTACAATGAGCAGTTCTTC.

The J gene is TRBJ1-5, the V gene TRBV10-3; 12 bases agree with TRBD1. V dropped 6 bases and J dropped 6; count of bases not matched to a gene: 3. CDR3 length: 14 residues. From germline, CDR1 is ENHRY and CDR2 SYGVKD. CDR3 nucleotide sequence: TGTGCCATCAGCAGGGACAGGGGGCCTCAGCCCCAGCATTTT. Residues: CAISRDRGPQPQHF.

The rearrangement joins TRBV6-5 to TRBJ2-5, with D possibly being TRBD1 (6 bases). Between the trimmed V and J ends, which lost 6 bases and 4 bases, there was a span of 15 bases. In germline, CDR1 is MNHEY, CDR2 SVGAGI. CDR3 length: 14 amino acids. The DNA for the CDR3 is TGTGCCAGCAGAAAAGGGACAATCGGAGAGACCCAGTACTTC. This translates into CASRKGTIGETQYF.

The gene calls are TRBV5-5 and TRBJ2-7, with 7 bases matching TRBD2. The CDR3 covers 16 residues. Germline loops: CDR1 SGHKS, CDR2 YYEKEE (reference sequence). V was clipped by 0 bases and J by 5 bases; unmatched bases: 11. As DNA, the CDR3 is TGTGCCAGCAGCTTGGCCCTACGAACTAGCGACCACGAGCAGTACTTC. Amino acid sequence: CASSLALRTSDHEQYF.

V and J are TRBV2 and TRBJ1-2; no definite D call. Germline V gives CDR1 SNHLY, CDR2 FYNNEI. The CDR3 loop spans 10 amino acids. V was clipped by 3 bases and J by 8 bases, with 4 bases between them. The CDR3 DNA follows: TGTGCCAGCAGTGACGGGGGCTACACCTTC. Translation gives CASSDGGYTF.

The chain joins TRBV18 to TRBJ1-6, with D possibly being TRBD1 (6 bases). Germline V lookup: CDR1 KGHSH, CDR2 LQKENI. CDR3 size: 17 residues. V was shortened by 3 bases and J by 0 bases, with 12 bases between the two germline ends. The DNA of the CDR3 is TGTGCCAGCTCACCCGAACAGGGCCACTCCTATAATTCACCCCTCCACTTT. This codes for CASSPEQGHSYNSPLHF.

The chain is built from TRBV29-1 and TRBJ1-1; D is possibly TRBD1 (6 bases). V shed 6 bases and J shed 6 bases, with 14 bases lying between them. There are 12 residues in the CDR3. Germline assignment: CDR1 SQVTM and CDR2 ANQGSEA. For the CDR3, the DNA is TGCAGCGTGATAGACAGGAATGCTGAAGCTTTCTTT. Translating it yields CSVIDRNAEAFF.

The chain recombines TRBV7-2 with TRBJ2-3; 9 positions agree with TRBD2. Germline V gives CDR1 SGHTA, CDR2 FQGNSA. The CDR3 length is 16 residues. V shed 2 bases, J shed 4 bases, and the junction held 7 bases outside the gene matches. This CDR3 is CASSLLGGRGPDTQYF. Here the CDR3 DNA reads TGTGCCAGCAGCTTATTAGGCGGGAGGGGCCCAGATACGCAGTATTTT.

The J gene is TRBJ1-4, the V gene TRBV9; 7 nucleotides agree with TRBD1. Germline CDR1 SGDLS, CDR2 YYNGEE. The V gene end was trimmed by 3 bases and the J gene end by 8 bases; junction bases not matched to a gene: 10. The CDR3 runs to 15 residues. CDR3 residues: CASSETGTATEKLFF. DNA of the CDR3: TGTGCCAGCAGCGAAACCGGGACAGCTACAGAAAAACTGTTTTTT.

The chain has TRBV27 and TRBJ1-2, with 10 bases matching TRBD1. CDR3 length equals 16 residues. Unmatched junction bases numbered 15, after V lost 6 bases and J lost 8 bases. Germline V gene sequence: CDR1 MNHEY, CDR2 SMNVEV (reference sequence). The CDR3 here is CASSRIPGQGLVGYTF. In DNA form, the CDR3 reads TGTGCCAGCAGCAGGATCCCGGGACAGGGGCTGGTAGGCTACACCTTC.

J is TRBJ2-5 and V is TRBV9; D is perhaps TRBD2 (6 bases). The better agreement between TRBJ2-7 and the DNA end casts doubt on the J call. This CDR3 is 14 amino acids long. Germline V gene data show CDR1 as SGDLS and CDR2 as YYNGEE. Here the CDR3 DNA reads TGTGCCAGCAGCGTAGGTCAGGACTACTACGAGCAGTACTTC. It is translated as CASSVGQDYYEQYF.

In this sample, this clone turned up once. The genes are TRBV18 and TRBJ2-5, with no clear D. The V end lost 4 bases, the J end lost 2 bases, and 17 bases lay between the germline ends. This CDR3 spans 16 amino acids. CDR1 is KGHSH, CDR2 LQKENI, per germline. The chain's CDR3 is CASSRTRQTNQETQYF. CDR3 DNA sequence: TGTGCCAGCTCACGAACACGACAAACAAATCAAGAGACCCAGTACTTC.

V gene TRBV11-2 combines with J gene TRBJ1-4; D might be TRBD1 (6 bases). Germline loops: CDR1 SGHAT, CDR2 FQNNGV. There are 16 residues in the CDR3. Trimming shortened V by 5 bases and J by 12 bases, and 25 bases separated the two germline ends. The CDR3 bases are TGTGCCAGCAGCGAAGGATTGGGGGGGTGGGAGGGGGAACTGTTTTTT. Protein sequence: CASSEGLGGWEGELFF.

This CDR3 is CASSSNQGAGEQYF. CDR3 bases: TGTGCCAGCAGCTCAAATCAGGGGGCAGGAGAGCAGTACTTC. The chain is built from TRBV5-6 and TRBJ2-7, with 8 bases fitting TRBD1. J was trimmed by 7 bases and V by 3 bases; bases with no gene match: 9. Germline CDR1 and CDR2: SGHDT and YYEEEE. The CDR3 runs to 14 residues.

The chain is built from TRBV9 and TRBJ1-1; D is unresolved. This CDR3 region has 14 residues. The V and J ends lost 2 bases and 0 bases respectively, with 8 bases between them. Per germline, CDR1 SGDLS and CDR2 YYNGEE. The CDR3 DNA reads TGTGCCAGCAGCGTTTCGAGCTTGAACACTGAAGCTTTCTTT. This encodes CASSVSSLNTEAFF.